This section outlines one T cell receptor beta chain sequence together with its context. Its specificity is unknown. TCRdb re-derived calls from the 5' RACE reads in MiXCR, one entry per CDR3 protein. The sample shows hundreds of thousands of distinct CDR3 sequences, 10% to 15% of them seen only once. This record belongs to a study of CD8 T cells in ankylosing spondylitis. Germline V gene sequence: CDR1 MGHDK, CDR2 SYGVNS. The CDR3 runs to 16 residues. V dropped 2 bases and J dropped 0 bases, with 11 bases sitting between them. General observations from the study: In ankylosing spondylitis blood, a motif of eight highly homologous TCR beta variants appeared characteristic.

V is TRBV25-1 and J is TRBJ2-4; D could derive from TRBD1 or TRBD2 (5 bases each). Sequencing was done on a sample of blood, either unsorted or a sorted T cell fraction (not recorded which). This receptor was taken from a male donor with ankylosing spondylitis. DNA of the CDR3: TGTGCCAGCAGTGAAACAGGACGGGGAGCCAAAAACATTCAGTACTTC. This codes for CASSETGRGAKNIQYF.